This T cell receptor beta chain was retrieved from a study of blood T cell repertoires in COVID-19. The germline V gene has CDR1 SGHTA and CDR2 FQGTGA. This CDR3 contains 17 residues. With V trimmed by 5 bases and J by 1 base, 10 bases remained unmatched. Sequencing was performed with immunoSEQ multiplex PCR; in TCRdb, only in-frame clones are kept and a portion is missing. This table holds around 150,000 clones, around 84% found once. The specimen sequenced was peripheral blood. The chain carries TRBV7-3 and TRBJ2-3; TRBD2 agrees at 9 bases. This sequence originates from a woman aged 45-65 years in a cohort sampled during active or convalescent COVID-19. CDR3 residues: CASSPEGGGARTDTQYF. The CDR3 DNA reads as TGTGCCAGCAGCCCAGAGGGCGGGGGGGCCCGCACAGATACGCAGTATTTT.